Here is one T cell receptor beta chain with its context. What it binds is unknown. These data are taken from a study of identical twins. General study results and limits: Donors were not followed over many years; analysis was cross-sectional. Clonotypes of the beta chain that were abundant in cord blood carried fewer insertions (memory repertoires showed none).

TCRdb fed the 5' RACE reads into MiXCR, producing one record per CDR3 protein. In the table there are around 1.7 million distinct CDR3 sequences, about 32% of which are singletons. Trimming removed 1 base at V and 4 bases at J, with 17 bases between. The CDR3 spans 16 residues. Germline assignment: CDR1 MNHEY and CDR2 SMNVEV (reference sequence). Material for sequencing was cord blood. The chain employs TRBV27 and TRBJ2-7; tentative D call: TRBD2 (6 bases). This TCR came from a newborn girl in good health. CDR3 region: CASSLLAGPIPYEQYF. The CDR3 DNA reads TGTGCCAGCAGTTTATTGGCGGGACCAATCCCTTACGAGCAGTACTTC.